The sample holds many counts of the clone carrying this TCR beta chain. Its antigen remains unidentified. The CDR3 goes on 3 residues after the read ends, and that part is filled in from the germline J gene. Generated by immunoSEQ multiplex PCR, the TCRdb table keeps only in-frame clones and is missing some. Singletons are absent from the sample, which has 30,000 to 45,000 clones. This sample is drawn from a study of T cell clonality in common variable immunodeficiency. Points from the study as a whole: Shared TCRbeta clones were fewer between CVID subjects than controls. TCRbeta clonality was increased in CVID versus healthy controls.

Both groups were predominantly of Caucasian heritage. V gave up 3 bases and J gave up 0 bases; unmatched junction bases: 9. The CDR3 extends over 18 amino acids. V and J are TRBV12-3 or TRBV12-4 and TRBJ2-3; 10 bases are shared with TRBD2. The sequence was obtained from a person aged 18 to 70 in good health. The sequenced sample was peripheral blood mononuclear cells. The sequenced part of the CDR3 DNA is TGTGCCAGCAGTTTTAGGGCTAGCGGGAGACGAAGCACAGATACG. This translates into CASSFRASGRRSTDT. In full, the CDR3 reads CASSFRASGRRSTDTQYF.